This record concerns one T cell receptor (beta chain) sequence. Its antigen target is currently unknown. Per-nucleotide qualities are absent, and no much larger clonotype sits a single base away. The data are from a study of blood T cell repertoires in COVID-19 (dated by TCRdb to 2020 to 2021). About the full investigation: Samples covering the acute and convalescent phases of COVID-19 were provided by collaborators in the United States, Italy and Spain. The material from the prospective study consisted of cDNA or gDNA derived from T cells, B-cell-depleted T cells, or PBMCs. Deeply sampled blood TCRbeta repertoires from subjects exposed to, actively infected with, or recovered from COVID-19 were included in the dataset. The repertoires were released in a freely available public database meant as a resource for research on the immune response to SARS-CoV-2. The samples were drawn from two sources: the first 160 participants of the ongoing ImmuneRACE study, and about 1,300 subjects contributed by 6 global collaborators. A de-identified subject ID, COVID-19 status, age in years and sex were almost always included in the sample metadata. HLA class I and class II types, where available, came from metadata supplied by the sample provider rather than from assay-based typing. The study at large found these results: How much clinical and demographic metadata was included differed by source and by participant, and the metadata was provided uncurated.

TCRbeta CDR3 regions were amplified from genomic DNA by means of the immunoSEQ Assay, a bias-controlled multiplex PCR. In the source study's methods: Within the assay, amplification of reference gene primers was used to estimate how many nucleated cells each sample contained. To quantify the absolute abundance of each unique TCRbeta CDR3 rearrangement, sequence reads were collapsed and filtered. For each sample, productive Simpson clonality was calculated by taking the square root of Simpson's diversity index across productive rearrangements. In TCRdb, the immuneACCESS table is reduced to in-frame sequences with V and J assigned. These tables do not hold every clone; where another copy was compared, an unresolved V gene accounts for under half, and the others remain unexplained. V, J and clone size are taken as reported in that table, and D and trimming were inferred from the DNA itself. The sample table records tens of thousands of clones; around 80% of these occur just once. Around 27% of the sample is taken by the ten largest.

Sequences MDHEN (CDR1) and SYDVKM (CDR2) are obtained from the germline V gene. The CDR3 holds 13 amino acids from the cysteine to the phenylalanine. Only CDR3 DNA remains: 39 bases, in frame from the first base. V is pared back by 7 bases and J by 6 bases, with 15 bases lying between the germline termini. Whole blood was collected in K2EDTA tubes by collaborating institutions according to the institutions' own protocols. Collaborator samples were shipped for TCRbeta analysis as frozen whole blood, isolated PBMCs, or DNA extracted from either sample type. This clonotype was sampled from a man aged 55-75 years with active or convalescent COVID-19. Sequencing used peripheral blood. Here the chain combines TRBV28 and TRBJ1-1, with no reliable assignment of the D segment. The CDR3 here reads CASISSGGAEAFF. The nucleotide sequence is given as TGTGCCAGCATCTCAAGTGGCGGGGCTGAAGCTTTCTTT.